The entry below describes one TCR beta chain. Its antigen is undetermined. This CDR3 comprises 15 residues. V dropped 3 bases and J dropped 1 base, with 12 bases sitting between them. The germline gives CDR1 MNHEY, CDR2 SMNVEV (reference sequence). The data were obtained in a study of OX40 agonist ivuxolimab in advanced cancers. Whole-study context: A partial response was reached by three patients: one with hepatocellular carcinoma and two with cutaneous melanoma. Study results and limitations: Mean expanded clone counts were higher in CD8+ than CD4+ T cells.

TCRdb's copy holds only in-frame clones and misses some; the assay was immunoSEQ multiplex PCR. The sample lists over 90,000 clones, around 86% occurring once. The source material was CD4+ or CD8+ T cells sorted from blood, sampled in a trial of the OX40 agonist ivuxolimab. The source is an adult with an advanced solid tumor such as melanoma, head and neck, liver or kidney cancer. The V gene is TRBV27, the J gene TRBJ2-5, with unresolved D. CDR3 DNA: TGTGCCAGCAGTTTTTACCGGGCGAGCCAAGAGACCCAGTACTTC. This gives the protein CASSFYRASQETQYF.